A single sample gave rise to the 17 T cell receptor beta chains below, sequenced in a study of OX40 agonist ivuxolimab in advanced cancers. Sequencing was performed with immunoSEQ multiplex PCR; in TCRdb, only in-frame clones are kept and a portion is missing. The sample contains around 53,000 clones, 85% of which appear only once. Sequencing was performed on CD4+ or CD8+ T cells sorted from blood, taken in a trial of the OX40 agonist ivuxolimab. The receptors derive from an adult with an advanced solid tumor such as melanoma, head and neck, liver or kidney cancer.

The chain has TRBV4-3 and TRBJ1-1; 8 bases match TRBD1. CDR3 length equals 16 residues. Trimming removed 4 bases from V and 1 base from J; junction bases left unmatched: 8. CDR1 and CDR2 (germline): LGHNA, YSLEER. CDR3 sequence reads: CASSPKTGDGNTEAFF. The CDR3 nucleotides read TGCGCCAGCAGCCCGAAGACAGGGGACGGGAACACTGAAGCTTTCTTT.

The V call is TRBV4-3, the J call TRBJ2-2; maybe TRBD1 (5 bases). Germline CDR1 is LGHNA and CDR2 is YSLEER. V was pared by 3 bases and J by 7 bases, with 15 bases between. The CDR3 runs 15 residues. CDR3: CASSHSRVRSGELFF. The CDR3 DNA is TGCGCCAGCAGCCACAGCAGGGTTCGGAGCGGGGAGCTGTTTTTT.

V gene TRBV2 combines with J gene TRBJ1-1, with a weak D call TRBD1 (6 bases). The V end was cut by 6 bases, the J end by 0 bases, with 11 bases between. The CDR3 has 14 residues. Germline V lookup: CDR1 SNHLY, CDR2 FYNNEI. CDR3 loop: CASSPGAMNTEAFF. The CDR3 DNA follows: TGTGCCAGCAGCCCGGGGGCCATGAACACTGAAGCTTTCTTT.

V usage is TRBV6-6 and J usage is TRBJ2-7; D might be TRBD1 or TRBD2, each matching 5 bases. CDR1 MNHNY and CDR2 SVGAGI come from the germline V gene (reference sequence). The CDR3 loop spans 12 amino acids. Trimming left V 2 bases short and J 7 bases short, with 9 bases between. CDR3 DNA sequence: TGTGCCAGCAGTTACGGGACGGGGGAGCAGTACGTC. Translating it yields CASSYGTGEQYV.

The chain has TRBV14 and TRBJ1-2; D unclear. The length of the CDR3 is 14 residues. V lost 1 base and J lost 5, with 11 bases in between. From germline, CDR1 is SGHDN and CDR2 FVKESK. The CDR3 here is CASSQGPEEYGYTF. Here the CDR3 DNA reads TGTGCCAGCAGCCAAGGACCAGAGGAATATGGCTACACCTTC.

The genes are TRBV10-1 and TRBJ1-4; D remains unclear. Germline loops: CDR1 WNHNN, CDR2 SYGVQD (reference sequence). CDR3 length equals 15 residues. Trimming shortened V by 6 bases and J by 7 bases, and 18 bases separated the two germline ends. The CDR3 DNA reads TGCGCCAGCAGGGGGTTGAAGGGAGCGGGTGAAAAACTGTTTTTT. Amino acid sequence: CASRGLKGAGEKLFF.

This chain joins TRBV28 and TRBJ2-1; D unclear. Trimming took off 3 bases at V and 5 bases at J, with 8 bases between the two ends. Per germline, CDR1 MDHEN and CDR2 SYDVKM. CDR3 length equals 13 residues. The CDR3 DNA is TGTGCCAGCAGTTTCTCTCAGCACAATGAGCAGTTCTTC. As protein: CASSFSQHNEQFF.

This chain links TRBV4-3 with TRBJ2-5; 7 bases map to TRBD1. V shed 3 bases and J 2 bases; nucleotides not matched to a gene: 24. CDR3 length equals 21 residues. The germline CDR1 and CDR2 sequences are LGHNA and YSLEER. CDR3: CASSHHRQGLKFGATQETQYF. The CDR3 DNA follows: TGCGCCAGCAGCCACCACCGACAGGGTTTGAAGTTTGGGGCGACTCAAGAGACCCAGTACTTC.

The chain has TRBV21-1 and TRBJ2-5; the table's D gene call, TRBD2, was not cross checked with the DNA. TRBV21-1 is an annotated pseudogene. The CDR3 runs to 13 residues. CDR3 amino acids: CASSNRREETQYF. The DNA of the CDR3 is TGTGCCAGCAGCAATAGGAGGGAAGAGACCCAGTACTTC.

The gene calls are TRBV30 and TRBJ1-5, with TRBD1 as a possible D gene (6 bases). CDR1 and CDR2 from the germline V gene are GTSNPN and SVGIG (reference sequence). CDR3 length equals 14 residues. With 3 bases removed from V and 5 bases from J, the gap between germline ends came to 14 bases. The CDR3: CAWRGASSYQPQHF. The CDR3 bases are TGTGCCTGGAGGGGGGCATCTAGTTATCAGCCCCAGCATTTT.

The chain uses TRBV4-1 and TRBJ1-6; tentative D call: TRBD1 (5 bases). CDR3 size: 13 residues. The V gene lost 3 bases and the J gene lost 7 bases, with 7 bases spanning the gap. Germline CDR1 and CDR2: MGHRA and YSYEKL. This chain's CDR3 is CASSQGGNSPLHF. For the CDR3, the DNA is TGCGCCAGCAGCCAGGGGGGAAATTCACCCCTCCACTTT.

The gene calls are TRBV7-8 and TRBJ2-7; TRBD1 aligns across 10 bases. V gave up 1 base and J gave up 7 bases; unmatched junction bases: 7. This CDR3 comprises 15 residues. Looked up from germline, CDR1 is SGHVS and CDR2 is FQNEAQ. The CDR3 spells CASSLEAGTGDEQYV. The CDR3 region has the DNA TGTGCCAGCAGCTTAGAGGCCGGGACAGGGGATGAGCAGTACGTC.

This rearrangement joins TRBV2 to TRBJ2-7; 7 nucleotides line up with TRBD1. The V gene end was trimmed by 10 bases and the J gene end by 5 bases; junction bases not matched to a gene: 8. The CDR3 sequence is 12 residues long. Germline assignment: CDR1 SNHLY and CDR2 FYNNEI. CDR3 in DNA: TGTGCCACTCAGACAGGGCCCGACGAGCAGTACGTC. This sequence encodes CATQTGPDEQYV.

This clone was recorded once. The chain carries TRBV2 and TRBJ2-2; no firm D call. The V gene's germline CDR1 is SNHLY and CDR2 FYNNEI. This CDR3 has 15 residues. Trimming removed 4 bases from V and 5 bases from J, with 14 bases in between. The CDR3 protein is CASSGEAGGTGELFF. As DNA, the CDR3 is TGTGCCAGCAGTGGCGAGGCCGGTGGGACCGGGGAGCTGTTTTTT. Full variable domain (remainder filled in from reference TRBV2 and TRBJ2-2): EPEVTQTPSHQVTQMGQEVILRCVPISNHLYFYWYRQILGQKVEFLVSFYNNEISEKSEIFDDQFSVERPDGSNFTLKIRSTKLEDSAMYFCASSGEAGGTGELFFGEGSRLTVL.

This chain joins TRBV4-3 and TRBJ2-3; the D gene is possibly TRBD2 (6 bases). The V end was cut by 4 bases, the J end by 2 bases, with 16 bases between. The CDR3 runs 16 residues. CDR1 is LGHNA, CDR2 YSLEER, per germline. The CDR3 DNA sequence: TGCGCCAGCAGCCCCTCCGGGCAGGGACTCACAGATACGCAGTATTTT. It is translated as CASSPSGQGLTDTQYF.

The chain joins TRBV7-9 to TRBJ2-1; D is unresolved. Germline values: CDR1 SEHNR, CDR2 FQNEAQ (reference sequence). The CDR3 is 13 amino acids. The ends were cut back, 11 bases at V and 5 bases at J, with 16 bases in the middle. The CDR3 loop reads CASHRTEDNEQFF. CDR3 coding DNA: TGTGCCTCCCACCGGACGGAAGACAATGAGCAGTTCTTC.

V gene TRBV10-3 combines with J gene TRBJ2-2, with 7 bases identical to TRBD1. Per the germline V gene, CDR1 is ENHRY and CDR2 is SYGVKD. The CDR3 has 17 amino acids. The V and J ends lost 6 bases and 7 bases, in that order; junction bases with no gene match: 17. CDR3 in amino acids: CAIRIRQGGLVDGELFF. Written as DNA, the CDR3 is TGTGCCATCAGGATAAGACAGGGCGGGTTAGTTGACGGGGAGCTGTTTTTT.